The rows below give T cell receptor beta chains drawn from one sample of a study of blood T cell repertoires in COVID-19. The protocol was immunoSEQ multiplex PCR, while the TCRdb copy is restricted to in-frame clones and leaves out a portion. The sample contains around 110,000 clones, approximately 84% of which appear only once. The specimen sequenced was peripheral blood. The receptors here all came from a man in his forties with acute or convalescent COVID-19. Both conserved end residues are part of each CDR3. A D gene is named only where the DNA matches it firmly. Size is omitted from some rows. Given values are once, few, many or a class for expanded clones.

D,size,V,length,J,CDR3,DNA
.,.,TRBV6-1,15,TRBJ1-6,CASSETSPGVSPLHF,TGTGCCAGCAGTGAAACGAGCCCGGGGGTATCACCCCTCCACTTT
.,.,TRBV6-5,14,TRBJ2-3,CASAVDSYTDTQYF,TGTGCCAGCGCGGTGGACAGCTACACAGATACGCAGTATTTT
.,.,TRBV11-2,14,TRBJ1-1,CASSHPGRGTEAFF,TGTGCCAGCAGCCACCCCGGCAGAGGGACTGAAGCTTTCTTT
TRBD1,.,TRBV4-3,17,TRBJ1-1,CASSQDFRLTGVYEAFF,TGCGCCAGCAGCCAAGATTTTCGGTTGACAGGGGTGTACGAAGCTTTCTTT
.,.,TRBV27,13,TRBJ1-6,CASRGGRNSPLHF,TGTGCCAGCCGCGGAGGTAGAAATTCACCCCTCCACTTT
TRBD1,.,TRBV18,15,TRBJ2-1,CASSPPGQIYNEQFF,TGTGCCAGCTCACCACCGGGACAGATATACAATGAGCAGTTCTTC
TRBD2,.,TRBV14,15,TRBJ2-5,CASSQGGEGQETQYF,TGTGCCAGCAGCCAAGGAGGGGAGGGCCAAGAGACCCAGTACTTC
.,.,TRBV21-1,17,TRBJ2-7,CASSKGVYRELAYEQYF,TGTGCCAGCAGCAAAGGGGTCTACCGGGAGTTAGCCTACGAGCAGTACTTC
.,.,TRBV6-1,15,TRBJ2-7,CASSELIGASYEQYF,TGTGCCAGCAGTGAGCTAATAGGGGCATCCTACGAGCAGTACTTC
.,few,TRBV15,15,TRBJ2-3,CATSRGDRRGDTQYF,TGTGCCACCAGCAGAGGGGACCGCCGGGGGGATACGCAGTATTTT
.,.,TRBV6-1,13,TRBJ2-7,CASSENVEHEQYF,TGTGCCAGCAGTGAAAACGTGGAGCACGAGCAGTACTTC
.,.,TRBV19,14,TRBJ1-1,CASSGRQVSTEAFF,TGTGCCAGTTCGGGACGACAGGTTTCCACTGAAGCTTTCTTT
TRBD1,.,TRBV10-1,19,TRBJ1-5,CASSDPTEQGAEPNQPQHF,TGCGCCAGCAGTGACCCAACGGAGCAGGGGGCCGAACCAAATCAGCCCCAGCATTTT
.,once,TRBV5-1,14,TRBJ1-1,CASSPGGGYTEAFF,TGCGCCAGCAGCCCCGGGGGGGGCTACACTGAAGCTTTCTTT
.,.,TRBV14,15,TRBJ2-7,CASSPTGLGTTEQYF,TGTGCCAGCAGCCCGACTGGACTGGGAACCACCGAGCAGTACTTC
.,.,TRBV7-2,15,TRBJ2-5,CASSPRWAAKETQYF,TGTGCCAGCAGCCCCAGGTGGGCCGCAAAAGAGACCCAGTACTTC
.,.,TRBV7-9,14,TRBJ1-1,CASIWPPVVPEAFF,TGTGCCAGCATTTGGCCCCCCGTGGTCCCTGAAGCTTTCTTT
TRBD2,.,TRBV6-5,15,TRBJ2-3,CASRAGTSASDTQYF,TGTGCCAGCAGAGCCGGGACTAGCGCCTCAGATACGCAGTATTTT
TRBD1,.,TRBV2,14,TRBJ2-2,CASSTGTGSGELFF,TGTGCCAGCAGCACCGGGACAGGGAGCGGGGAGCTGTTTTTT
.,.,TRBV6-5,13,TRBJ2-5,CASTADFQETQYF,TGTGCCAGCACTGCGGACTTTCAAGAGACCCAGTACTTC
.,.,TRBV7-8,14,TRBJ1-5,CASSLRGGSGPQHF,TGTGCCAGCAGCTTGAGGGGGGGCTCAGGGCCCCAGCATTTT
.,.,TRBV10-3,12,TRBJ1-2,CAISGQGNGYTF,TGTGCCATCAGTGGTCAGGGGAATGGCTACACCTTC
TRBD1,.,TRBV18,18,TRBJ1-6,CASSPSGTGGSGNSPLHF,TGTGCCAGCTCACCTTCCGGGACAGGGGGCTCCGGTAATTCACCCCTCCACTTT
TRBD1,few,TRBV5-4,18,TRBJ1-2,CASSFDLGQGLSSYGYTF,TGTGCCAGCAGCTTCGATCTGGGACAGGGTTTGTCGAGCTATGGCTACACCTTC
TRBD1,.,TRBV5-1,18,TRBJ2-6,CASSLRTGEGSGANVLTF,TGCGCCAGCAGCTTGCGGACAGGGGAGGGCTCTGGGGCCAACGTCCTGACTTTC
TRBD1,.,TRBV2,15,TRBJ2-5,CASMPNRGVGETQYF,TGTGCCAGCATGCCAAACAGGGGAGTGGGAGAGACCCAGTACTTC
.,.,TRBV5-6,13,TRBJ2-7,CASSLRSWSEQYF,TGTGCCAGCAGCCTGAGATCTTGGTCCGAGCAGTACTTC
.,.,TRBV2,16,TRBJ1-3,CASSESRVGSGNTIYF,TGTGCCAGCAGTGAATCCCGGGTCGGCTCTGGAAACACCATATATTTT
TRBD2,.,TRBV28,16,TRBJ2-1,CASSRGGAGGDNEQFF,TGTGCCAGCAGCCGTGGGGGAGCGGGAGGGGACAATGAGCAGTTCTTC
TRBD1,.,TRBV28,17,TRBJ1-4,CASSSGTRGRTNEKLFF,TGTGCCAGCAGTTCGGGGACGAGGGGGCGGACTAATGAAAAACTGTTTTTT
.,.,TRBV12-3/TRBV12-4,13,TRBJ1-6,CASSFVYNSPLHF,TGTGCCAGCAGTTTCGTGTATAATTCACCCCTCCACTTT
TRBD2,.,TRBV20-1,14,TRBJ2-5,CSASVSSGSETQYF,TGCAGTGCTAGTGTATCTAGCGGGAGCGAGACCCAGTACTTC
TRBD2,.,TRBV28,16,TRBJ2-1,CASSSFVGGAYNEQFF,TGTGCCAGCAGTTCTTTCGTCGGGGGGGCCTACAATGAGCAGTTCTTC
TRBD2,.,TRBV2,14,TRBJ2-2,CASSEHSGAGELFF,TGTGCCAGCAGTGAGCACAGCGGGGCCGGGGAGCTGTTTTTT
.,.,TRBV27,14,TRBJ2-3,CASSTRDSRDTQYF,TGTGCCAGCAGTACCCGGGACTCCAGGGATACGCAGTATTTT
TRBD2,.,TRBV30,13,TRBJ2-3,CAWVSGSTDTQYF,TGTGCCTGGGTTAGCGGGAGCACAGATACGCAGTATTTT
TRBD1,.,TRBV7-2,15,TRBJ1-4,CASSSTGGRREKLFF,TGTGCCAGCAGCTCGACAGGGGGAAGACGTGAAAAACTGTTTTTT
TRBD2,.,TRBV9,15,TRBJ2-1,CASSVLAGTYNEQFF,TGTGCCAGCAGCGTACTAGCGGGAACCTACAATGAGCAGTTCTTC
.,.,TRBV18,13,TRBJ1-1,CASVTRGNTEAFF,TGTGCCAGCGTCACCAGGGGGAACACTGAAGCTTTCTTT
.,.,TRBV28,13,TRBJ1-2,CASSGQPNYGYTF,TGTGCCAGCAGTGGACAGCCTAACTATGGCTACACCTTC
TRBD1,.,TRBV6-5,14,TRBJ1-2,CASSLVGQNYGYTF,TGTGCCAGCAGTCTCGTGGGACAGAACTATGGCTACACCTTC
TRBD1,.,TRBV7-9,16,TRBJ1-4,CASSPGTGAPSEKLFF,TGTGCCAGCAGTCCCGGGACAGGGGCTCCCTCTGAAAAACTGTTTTTT
TRBD2,few,TRBV6-2/TRBV6-3,14,TRBJ2-7,CASSYASLAGEQYF,TGTGCCAGCAGTTACGCGAGCCTAGCGGGTGAGCAGTACTTC
TRBD2,.,TRBV19,17,TRBJ2-3,CASSIDQLAGASNTQYF,TGTGCCAGTAGTATAGATCAACTAGCGGGGGCGAGTAATACGCAGTATTTT
.,.,TRBV19,15,TRBJ1-5,CASSNGGFGNQPQHF,TGTGCCAGTAGTAACGGCGGCTTCGGGAATCAGCCCCAGCATTTT
TRBD1,.,TRBV18,14,TRBJ2-7,CASSTDRGYDEQYF,TGTGCCAGCTCAACCGACAGGGGCTATGACGAGCAGTACTTC
.,.,TRBV14,14,TRBJ2-1,CASSPWRFYNEQFF,TGTGCCAGCAGCCCCTGGAGGTTCTACAATGAGCAGTTCTTC
.,.,TRBV7-2,17,TRBJ1-3,CASSLRQDPISGNTIYF,TGTGCCAGCAGCCTTCGACAGGACCCCATCTCTGGAAACACCATATATTTT
.,.,TRBV12-3/TRBV12-4,13,TRBJ2-1,CASKEAQYNEQFF,TGTGCCAGCAAGGAGGCCCAGTACAATGAGCAGTTCTTC
TRBD1,.,TRBV30,15,TRBJ1-5,CAWSPGTGPHQPQHF,TGTGCCTGGAGTCCCGGGACAGGCCCTCATCAGCCCCAGCATTTT
.,.,TRBV7-2,14,TRBJ1-1,CASSLGGENTEAFF,TGTGCCAGCAGCTTAGGCGGGGAGAACACTGAAGCTTTCTTT
.,.,TRBV13,15,TRBJ2-7,CASSRLGRGSYEQYF,TGTGCCAGCAGCCGCCTAGGGCGGGGCTCCTACGAGCAGTACTTC
.,.,TRBV5-1,12,TRBJ2-5,CASSAYQETQYF,TGCGCCAGCAGCGCGTACCAAGAGACCCAGTACTTC
.,.,TRBV7-9,11,TRBJ2-7,CASSFLYEQYF,TGTGCCAGCAGCTTCCTGTACGAGCAGTACTTC
.,.,TRBV9,12,TRBJ1-6,CASGDLNSPLHF,TGTGCCAGCGGCGACCTAAATTCACCCCTCCACTTT
.,.,TRBV28,15,TRBJ2-1,CASAGTRGNYNEQFF,TGTGCCAGCGCGGGGACCCGTGGGAACTACAATGAGCAGTTCTTC